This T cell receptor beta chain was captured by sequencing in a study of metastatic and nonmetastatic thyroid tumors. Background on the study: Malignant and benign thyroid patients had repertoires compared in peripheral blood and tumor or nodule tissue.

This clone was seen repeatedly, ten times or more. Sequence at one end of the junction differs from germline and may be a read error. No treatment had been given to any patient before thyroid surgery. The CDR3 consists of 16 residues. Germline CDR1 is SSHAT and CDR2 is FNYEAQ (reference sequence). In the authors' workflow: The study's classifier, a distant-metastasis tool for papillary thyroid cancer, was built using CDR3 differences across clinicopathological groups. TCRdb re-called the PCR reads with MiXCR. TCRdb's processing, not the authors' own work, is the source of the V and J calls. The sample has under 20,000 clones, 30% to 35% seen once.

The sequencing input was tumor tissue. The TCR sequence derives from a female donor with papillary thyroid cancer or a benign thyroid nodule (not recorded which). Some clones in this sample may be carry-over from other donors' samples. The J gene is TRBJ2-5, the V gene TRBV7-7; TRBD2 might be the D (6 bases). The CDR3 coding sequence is TGTGCTAGCAGCTTAGAGTTGGCGGGACGGGAAGAGACCCAGTACTTC. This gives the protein CASSLELAGREETQYF. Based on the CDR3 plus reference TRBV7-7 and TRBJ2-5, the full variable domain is GAGVSQSPRYKVTKRGQDVTLRCDPISSHATLYWYQQALGQGPEFLTYFNYEAQPDKSGLPSDRFSAERPEGSISTLTIQRTEQRDSAMYRCASSLELAGREETQYFGPGTRLLVL.